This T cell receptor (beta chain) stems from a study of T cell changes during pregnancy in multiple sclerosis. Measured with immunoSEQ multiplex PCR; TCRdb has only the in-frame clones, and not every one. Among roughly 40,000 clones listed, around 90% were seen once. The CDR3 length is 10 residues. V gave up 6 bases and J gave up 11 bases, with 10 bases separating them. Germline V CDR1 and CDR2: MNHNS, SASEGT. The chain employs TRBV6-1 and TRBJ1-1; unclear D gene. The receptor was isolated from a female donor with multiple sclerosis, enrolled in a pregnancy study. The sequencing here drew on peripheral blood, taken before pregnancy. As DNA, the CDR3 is TGTGCCAGCAGCCAGGTGATGGCTTTCTTT. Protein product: CASSQVMAFF.